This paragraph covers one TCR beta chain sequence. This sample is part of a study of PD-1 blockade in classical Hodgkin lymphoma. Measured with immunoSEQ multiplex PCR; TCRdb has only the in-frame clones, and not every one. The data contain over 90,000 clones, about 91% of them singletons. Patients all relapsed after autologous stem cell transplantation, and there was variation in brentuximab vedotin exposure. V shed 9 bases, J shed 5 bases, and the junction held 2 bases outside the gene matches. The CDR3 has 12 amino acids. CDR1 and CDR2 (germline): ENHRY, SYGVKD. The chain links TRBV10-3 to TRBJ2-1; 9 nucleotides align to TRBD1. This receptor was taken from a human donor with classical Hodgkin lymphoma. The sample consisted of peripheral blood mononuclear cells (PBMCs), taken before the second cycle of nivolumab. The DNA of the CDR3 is TGTGCCATGGGACAGGGCCACAATGAGCAGTTCTTC. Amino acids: CAMGQGHNEQFF.